The 3 T cell receptor beta chains in this list originate from one sample, sequenced in a study of T-cell reconstitution after alpha-beta-depleted transplantation in children. Unique molecular identifiers were incorporated when the TCRbeta library was constructed. TCRdb reprocessed the PCR reads with MiXCR, giving one entry per CDR3 protein. Among about 270,000 distinct CDR3 sequences listed, 9.9% were seen once. Sequences were derived from PBMCs from the stem cell graft donor, sampled from the stem cell graft. These receptors originate from a human donor who donated a stem cell graft to a child with SCID.

This clonotype was counted ten times or more. This chain links TRBV28 with TRBJ1-6, with 7 bases identical to TRBD1. Germline V gives CDR1 MDHEN, CDR2 SYDVKM. This CDR3 spans 13 amino acids. V was clipped by 8 bases and J by 6 bases; unmatched bases: 4. DNA for the CDR3: TGTGCCAGCTGGGACAGTCTTAATTCACCCCTCCACTTT. Translated, it gives CASWDSLNSPLHF.

This clonotype was found a few times. The chain combines TRBV6-5 with TRBJ2-1; TRBD2 agrees at 9 bases. CDR1 and CDR2 (germline): MNHEY, SVGAGI. J gave up 6 bases and V 4 bases, and 10 bases lay outside the gene matches. The CDR3 contains 16 residues. The CDR3 DNA sequence: TGTGCCAGCAGTTCAGTTAGCGGGGGACCCGGCAATGAGCAGTTCTTC. Amino acid sequence: CASSSVSGGPGNEQFF.

There are a few counts of this clonotype. V is TRBV7-2 and J is TRBJ2-1, with D possibly TRBD1 on 5 matching bases. The V end was cut by 4 bases, the J end by 3 bases, with 13 bases between. The CDR3 runs 15 residues. CDR1 and CDR2 from the germline V gene are SGHTA and FQGNSA. The CDR3 here is CASSSDSLLYNEQFF. The CDR3 nucleotides are TGTGCCAGCAGCTCTGACAGTCTACTCTACAATGAGCAGTTCTTC.